The following is a T cell receptor beta chain sequence with its context. The antigen remains undetermined. Data came from immunoSEQ multiplex PCR; TCRdb stores just in-frame clones and leaves some out. The sample has more than 75,000 clones, about 88% seen once. This sample stems from a study of OX40 agonist ivuxolimab in advanced cancers. Overall study context: Treatment of patients was with ivuxolimab, an agonistic anti-OX40 (CD134) antibody. Study observations and caveats: Specificity for antigen went undetermined in the expanded peripheral T cells. Among the least clonally expanded were partial responders at 0.1-3.0 mg/kg. The study observed clonal expansion of CD4+ and CD8+ blood T cells by week 6 at 0.1 to 3.0 mg/kg.

The V gene's germline CDR1 is DFQATT and CDR2 SNEGSKA (reference sequence). V lost 7 bases to trimming and J lost 3 bases, with 10 bases between them. The CDR3 runs to 11 residues. The V and J genes are TRBV20-1 and TRBJ2-7, with D possibly being TRBD1 (6 bases). Sequencing used CD4+ or CD8+ T cells sorted from blood, obtained in a trial of the OX40 agonist ivuxolimab. This receptor was taken from an adult with an advanced solid tumor such as melanoma, head and neck, liver or kidney cancer. The CDR3 coding sequence is TGCAGTGGGACAGACAACTACGAGCAGTACTTC. Amino acids: CSGTDNYEQYF.